The 30 T cell receptor beta chains given below trace back to one sample, sequenced in a study of stem cell transplantation in POMP-related autoinflammatory disease. The assay was immunoSEQ multiplex PCR, and TCRdb's table has in-frame clones only and misses some. Of around 32,000 clones in the sample, 88% are singletons; the top ten hold 0.7% to 0.9%. This sample comprised CD4+ T cells from PBMCs, obtained before stem cell transplantation. Every receptor here comes from a human donor with POMP-related autoinflammation and immune dysregulation (PRAID).

The rearrangement uses TRBV10-3 and TRBJ2-7, with no clear D. Trimming pared 6 bases from V and 1 base from J, leaving 13 bases between. The CDR3 covers 14 residues. The germline gives CDR1 ENHRY, CDR2 SYGVKD. CDR3 loop: CAISGSSVSYEQYF. CDR3 bases: TGTGCCATCAGCGGAAGTTCCGTTTCCTACGAGCAGTACTTC.

The chain couples TRBV28 to TRBJ1-5, with D possibly TRBD1 on 5 matching bases. The CDR3 consists of 14 residues. Germline V gene sequence: CDR1 MDHEN, CDR2 SYDVKM. Trimming took off 5 bases at V and 10 bases at J, with 18 bases between the two ends. The CDR3 nucleotides are TGTGCCAGCAGTACCGGGACCCCGGGGGGACCCCAGCATTTT. Its translation is CASSTGTPGGPQHF.

The chain employs TRBV7-9 and TRBJ2-1; D is possibly TRBD1 or TRBD2 (5 bases each). Between the trimmed V and J ends, which lost 2 bases and 9 bases, there was a span of 14 bases. Germline V CDR1 and CDR2: SEHNR, FQNEAQ (reference sequence). The CDR3 sequence is 14 residues long. The chain's CDR3 is CASSLFVGDGEQFF. The DNA for the CDR3 is TGTGCCAGCAGCTTATTCGTTGGGGACGGTGAGCAGTTCTTC.

For this clone: Mismatch with germline at one junction end may stem from a read error. The CDR3 coding sequence is TGTGCCAGCAGCTTCCAGGGTATGGACTATGGCCACACCTTC. This gives the protein CASSFQGMDYGHTF. The rearrangement uses TRBV5-4 and TRBJ1-2, with a possible D match to TRBD1 (5 bases). This CDR3 is built from 14 residues. The V gene's germline CDR1 is SGHNT and CDR2 YYREEE (reference sequence).

The chain employs TRBV5-4 and TRBJ2-2; D gene uncertain. Germline V CDR1 and CDR2: SGHNT, YYREEE (reference sequence). This CDR3 has 16 amino acids. The germline V and J ends were trimmed by 0 bases and 1 base, with 10 bases remaining between them. The chain's CDR3 is CASSLDPGLNTGELFF. In nucleotides, the CDR3 is TGTGCCAGCAGCTTGGACCCGGGCTTGAACACCGGGGAGCTGTTTTTT.

The CDR3 bases are TGTGCCAGCAGCTTAGCGCTCGGGGGGTTAGAGACCCAGTACTTC. Its protein product is CASSLALGGLETQYF. The gene calls are TRBV11-2 and TRBJ2-5; TRBD2 matches at 7 bases. The CDR3 length is 15 residues. J was trimmed by 4 bases and V by 1 base; bases with no gene match: 6. CDR1 is SGHAT and CDR2 is FQNNGV in the germline V gene. The full variable domain, its missing parts supplied by reference TRBV11-2 and TRBJ2-5, is EAGVAQSPRYKIIEKRQSVAFWCNPISGHATLYWYQQILGQGPKLLIQFQNNGVVDDSQLPKDRFSAERLKGVDSTLKIQPAKLEDSAVYLCASSLALGGLETQYFGPGTRLLVL.

The chain is built from TRBV11-2 and TRBJ2-7; 7 bases map to TRBD1. From germline, CDR1 is SGHAT and CDR2 FQNNGV. The CDR3 runs 14 residues. The V gene end was trimmed by 1 base and the J gene end by 6 bases; junction bases not matched to a gene: 6. The CDR3 nucleotides are TGTGCCAGCAGCTTAGCCTACACAGGGGTCGAGCAGTACTTC. Its protein product is CASSLAYTGVEQYF.

The rearrangement links TRBV6-4 to TRBJ2-3; 9 nucleotides agree with TRBD2. CDR3 size: 15 residues. Germline-derived CDR1 and CDR2 are MRHNA and SNTAGT. The trim removed 5 bases at V and 2 bases at J, leaving 5 bases unmatched. CDR3 bases: TGTGCCAGCAGTCGACTAGCGGACCCCACAGATACGCAGTATTTT. Translated: CASSRLADPTDTQYF.

The chain carries TRBV4-2 and TRBJ2-3; TRBD2 matches at 12 bases. The J segment lost 3 bases and the V segment lost 0 bases, leaving 16 bases of the junction unmatched. The germline V gene has CDR1 LGHNA and CDR2 YNFKEQ. CDR3 length: 21 amino acids. DNA of the CDR3: TGTGCCAGCAGCCAAGAGAACCTAGCGGGGGGGATTATCTTGCGGACAGATACGCAGTATTTT. This codes for CASSQENLAGGIILRTDTQYF.

This clone was seen once. This chain uses TRBV2 with TRBJ2-2; D remains ambiguous. CDR3 length: 16 amino acids. Per the germline V gene, CDR1 is SNHLY and CDR2 is FYNNEI. Trimming took 1 base from V and 2 from J, leaving 11 bases between them. The DNA of the CDR3 is TGTGCCAGCAGTGAAGAGGCGATCACAAACACCGGGGAGCTGTTTTTT. Its protein is CASSEEAITNTGELFF.

The rearrangement joins TRBV18 to TRBJ2-1, with 9 positions matching TRBD1. Trimming cost V 1 base and J 9 bases; bases outside gene matches: 7. This CDR3 region has 15 residues. Per the germline V gene, CDR1 is KGHSH and CDR2 is LQKENI. The CDR3 nucleotides are TGTGCCAGCTCACCACAGACAGGGGGTGTGATTGAGCAGTTCTTC. Protein product: CASSPQTGGVIEQFF.

The V and J genes are TRBV5-1 and TRBJ2-1; no definite D call. There are 14 residues in the CDR3. V was trimmed by 2 bases and J by 9 bases, leaving 15 bases between them. Germline lookup yields CDR1 SGHRS and CDR2 YFSETQ. CDR3 DNA: TGCGCCAGCAGCTTAGGTACGGCTTCCGGTGAGCAGTTCTTC. The encoded protein is CASSLGTASGEQFF.

The gene calls are TRBV5-6 and TRBJ2-6; D is perhaps TRBD1 (5 bases). The germline gives CDR1 SGHDT, CDR2 YYEEEE. This CDR3 contains 17 residues. V dropped 1 base and J dropped 3 bases, with 14 bases sitting between them. The chain's CDR3 is CASSLNRGHRGANVLTF. In DNA form, the CDR3 reads TGTGCCAGCAGCTTGAATAGGGGTCACCGTGGGGCCAACGTCCTGACTTTC. The full variable domain, in which reference TRBV5-6 and TRBJ2-6 provide the parts outside the CDR3, is DAGVTQSPTHLIKTRGQQVTLRCSPKSGHDTVSWYQQALGQGPQFIFQYYEEEERQRGNFPDRFSGHQFPNYSSELNVNALLLGDSALYLCASSLNRGHRGANVLTFGAGSRLTVL.

The CDR3 DNA is TGTGCCAGCAGCTCCTCAGCGGGAGAGACCCAGTACTTC. Translating gives CASSSSAGETQYF. The rearrangement joins TRBV5-5 to TRBJ2-5, with D possibly matching TRBD2 (6 bases). Trimming cost V 3 bases and J 4 bases, with 10 bases left between them. The germline V gene encodes CDR1 SGHKS and CDR2 YYEKEE (reference sequence). The CDR3 extends over 13 amino acids.

The genes are TRBV6-1 and TRBJ2-7; D possibly matches TRBD1 or TRBD2 (5 bases each). Germline assignment: CDR1 MNHNS and CDR2 SASEGT. This CDR3 is built from 14 residues. V was clipped by 3 bases and J by 2 bases, with 11 bases between them. CDR3 residues: CASSDPGRPYEQYF. The CDR3 region has the DNA TGTGCCAGCAGTGACCCGGGACGGCCCTACGAGCAGTACTTC.

V gene TRBV28 combines with J gene TRBJ2-5; no reliable D call. CDR3 length: 12 amino acids. The V gene's germline CDR1 is MDHEN and CDR2 SYDVKM. Trimming left V 5 bases short and J 5 bases short, with 9 bases between. The CDR3 DNA follows: TGTGCCAGCAGTCTCCGGTCGGAGACCCAGTACTTC. It specifies CASSLRSETQYF.

The chain is built from TRBV7-9 and TRBJ1-2; 7 bases match TRBD1. With 5 bases clipped from V and 10 bases from J, the junction kept 7 bases outside the gene matches. In germline, CDR1 is SEHNR, CDR2 FQNEAQ (reference sequence). The CDR3 runs 12 residues. This chain's CDR3 is CASSARQGTYTF. The DNA of the CDR3 is TGTGCCAGCAGCGCCCGACAGGGAACCTACACCTTC. The entire variable domain, with the rest obtained from reference TRBV7-9 and TRBJ1-2, is as follows: DTGVSQNPRHKITKRGQNVTFRCDPISEHNRLYWYRQTLGQGPEFLTYFQNEAQLEKSRLLSDRFSAERPKGSFSTLEIQRTEQGDSAMYLCASSARQGTYTFGSGTRLTVV.

V usage is TRBV5-4 and J usage is TRBJ1-1; 12 bases are shared with TRBD1. Germline V gene data show CDR1 as SGHNT and CDR2 as YYREEE (reference sequence). V dropped 0 bases and J dropped 11; count of bases not matched to a gene: 5. The CDR3 sequence is 14 residues long. The CDR3 bases are TGTGCCAGCAGCTTGGCGGGACAGGGGGCCTTCGCTTTCTTT. Its translation: CASSLAGQGAFAFF.

The V call is TRBV2, the J call TRBJ1-2; tentative D call: TRBD1 (5 bases). The length of the CDR3 is 15 residues. V lost 6 bases and J lost 2, with 16 bases in between. Per germline, CDR1 SNHLY and CDR2 FYNNEI. This chain's CDR3 is CASSVGQGRNYGYTF. The CDR3 DNA reads TGTGCCAGCAGCGTCGGGCAGGGTAGGAACTATGGCTACACCTTC. Using reference TRBV2 and TRBJ1-2 for the parts outside the CDR3, the full variable domain is EPEVTQTPSHQVTQMGQEVILRCVPISNHLYFYWYRQILGQKVEFLVSFYNNEISEKSEIFDDQFSVERPDGSNFTLKIRSTKLEDSAMYFCASSVGQGRNYGYTFGSGTRLTVV.

The chain has TRBV5-1 and TRBJ2-3; 8 bases are a match to TRBD2. Germline CDR1 SGHRS, CDR2 YFSETQ. The J segment lost 0 bases and the V segment lost 5 bases, leaving 11 bases of the junction unmatched. CDR3 length: 17 residues. The CDR3 is CASSYSGEGPSTDTQYF. The CDR3 DNA follows: TGCGCCAGCAGTTATAGCGGGGAGGGGCCTAGCACAGATACGCAGTATTTT. The whole variable domain, filled in from reference TRBV5-1 and TRBJ2-3, reads KAGVTQTPRYLIKTRGQQVTLSCSPISGHRSVSWYQQTPGQGLQFLFEYFSETQRNKGNFPGRFSGRQFSNSRSEMNVSTLELGDSALYLCASSYSGEGPSTDTQYFGPGTRLTVL.

The chain uses TRBV7-9 and TRBJ2-7, with D unresolved. CDR1 and CDR2 from the germline V gene are SEHNR and FQNEAQ (reference sequence). V dropped 5 bases and J dropped 7 bases, with 18 bases sitting between them. The CDR3 sequence is 14 residues long. CDR3 in DNA: TGTGCCAGCAGCCGAGTCGGTCGGTTGGGAGAGCAGTACTTC. Its translation is CASSRVGRLGEQYF.

The chain uses TRBV6-6 and TRBJ2-7; tentative D call: TRBD2 (5 bases). The CDR3 runs 15 residues. Germline values: CDR1 MNHNY, CDR2 SVGAGI (reference sequence). Trimming left V 6 bases short and J 3 bases short, with 18 bases between. In nucleotides, the CDR3 is TGTGCCAGCAGCTTAGGACTCGAGAGGAACTACGAGCAGTACTTC. Translated, it gives CASSLGLERNYEQYF.

This chain connects TRBV6-5 to TRBJ2-1, with TRBD2 as a possible D gene (5 bases). Germline CDR1 and CDR2: MNHEY and SVGAGI. The CDR3 sequence is 14 residues long. V was clipped by 2 bases and J by 3 bases, with 8 bases between them. The CDR3 bases are TGTGCCAGCAGTTACGAGAGCGGCTACAATGAGCAGTTCTTC. Protein: CASSYESGYNEQFF.

The CDR3 DNA reads as TGTGCCAGCACCCCCTCAAACCGGGACAGGGGGCGGAAACAGCCCCAGCATTTT. It yields the protein CASTPSNRDRGRKQPQHF. V is TRBV7-9 and J is TRBJ1-5; 12 nucleotides agree with TRBD1. The CDR3 length is 18 residues. After removal of 7 bases from V and 7 bases from J, the junction contained 17 bases not matched to a gene. Germline V CDR1 and CDR2: SEHNR, FQNEAQ (reference sequence).

This chain's CDR3 is CASSSGTRATDTQYF. The DNA for the CDR3 is TGTGCCAGCAGTTCCGGGACTAGGGCCACAGATACGCAGTATTTT. The chain couples TRBV28 to TRBJ2-3, with 8 positions matching TRBD2. Trimming took 4 bases from V and 2 from J; bases not matched to a gene: 5. Germline-derived CDR1 and CDR2 are MDHEN and SYDVKM. The CDR3 totals 15 residues. The whole variable domain, remainder taken from reference TRBV28 and TRBJ2-3, is DVKVTQSSRYLVKRTGEKVFLECVQDMDHENMFWYRQDPGLGLRLIYFSYDVKMKEKGDIPEGYSVSREKKERFSLILESASTNQTSMYLCASSSGTRATDTQYFGPGTRLTVL.

V and J are TRBV18 and TRBJ2-7; tentatively, D is TRBD1 (6 bases). Germline V gives CDR1 KGHSH, CDR2 LQKENI. The ends were cut back, 3 bases at V and 0 bases at J, with 6 bases in the middle. CDR3 length: 13 residues. CDR3: CASSPGHSYEQYF. The CDR3, as DNA: TGTGCCAGCTCACCGGGACACTCCTACGAGCAGTACTTC.

V gene TRBV10-3 combines with J gene TRBJ2-7, with D possibly being TRBD1 (5 bases). This CDR3 spans 11 amino acids. V was pared by 8 bases and J by 3 bases, with 8 bases between. The germline V gene encodes CDR1 ENHRY and CDR2 SYGVKD. The CDR3 loop reads CAIAGNYEQYF. The DNA for the CDR3 is TGTGCCATCGCAGGGAACTACGAGCAGTACTTC.

This clone was counted between two and nine times. The rearrangement links TRBV4-1 to TRBJ1-6; D is undetermined. V was clipped by 0 bases and J by 7 bases, with 7 bases between them. The CDR3 spans 14 residues. Germline CDR1 and CDR2: MGHRA and YSYEKL. CDR3 sequence reads: CASSQERPNSPLHF. The DNA of the CDR3 is TGCGCCAGCAGCCAAGAAAGGCCGAATTCACCCCTCCACTTT.

The chain has TRBV28 and TRBJ2-5, with D perhaps matching TRBD2 (6 bases). The V gene lost 3 bases and the J gene lost 2 bases, with 13 bases spanning the gap. Germline CDR1 is MDHEN and CDR2 is SYDVKM. This CDR3 spans 15 amino acids. The CDR3 reads CASSFAGLAQETQYF. The CDR3 nucleotides read TGTGCCAGCAGTTTCGCGGGGTTAGCACAAGAGACCCAGTACTTC.

This chain joins TRBV6-4 and TRBJ2-1, with 10 positions matching TRBD2. Germline lookup yields CDR1 MRHNA and CDR2 SNTAGT. This CDR3 has 14 amino acids. Trimming at V came to 4 bases and at J to 10 bases, leaving 7 bases not matched to a gene. CDR3 sequence reads: CASSGERGGMEQFF. The CDR3 coding sequence is TGTGCCAGCAGTGGGGAGCGGGGGGGCATGGAGCAGTTCTTC.